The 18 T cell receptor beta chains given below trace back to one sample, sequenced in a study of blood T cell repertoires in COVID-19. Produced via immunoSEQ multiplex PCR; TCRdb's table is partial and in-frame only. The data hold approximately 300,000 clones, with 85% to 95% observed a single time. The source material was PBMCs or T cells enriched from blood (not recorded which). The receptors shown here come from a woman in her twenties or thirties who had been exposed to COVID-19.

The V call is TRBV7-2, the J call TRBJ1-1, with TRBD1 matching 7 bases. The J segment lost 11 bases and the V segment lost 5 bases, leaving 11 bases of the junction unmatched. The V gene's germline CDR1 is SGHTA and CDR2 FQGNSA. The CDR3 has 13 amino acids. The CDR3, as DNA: TGTGCCAGCAGCGTCGACAGGGAAGGAAGTGCTTTCTTT. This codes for CASSVDREGSAFF.

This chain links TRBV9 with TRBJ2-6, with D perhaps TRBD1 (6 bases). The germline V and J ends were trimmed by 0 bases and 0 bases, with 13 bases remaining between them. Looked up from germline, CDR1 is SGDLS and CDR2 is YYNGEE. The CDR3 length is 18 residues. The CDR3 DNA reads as TGTGCCAGCAGCGTAGCTGGACAGCCTAGCTCTGGGGCCAACGTCCTGACTTTC. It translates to CASSVAGQPSSGANVLTF.

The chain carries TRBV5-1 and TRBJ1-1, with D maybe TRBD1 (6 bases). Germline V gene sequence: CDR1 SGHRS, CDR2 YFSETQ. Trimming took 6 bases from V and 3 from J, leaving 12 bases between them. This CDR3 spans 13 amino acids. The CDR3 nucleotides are TGCGCCAGCAACAGGGACGAGTACACTGAAGCTTTCTTT. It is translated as CASNRDEYTEAFF.

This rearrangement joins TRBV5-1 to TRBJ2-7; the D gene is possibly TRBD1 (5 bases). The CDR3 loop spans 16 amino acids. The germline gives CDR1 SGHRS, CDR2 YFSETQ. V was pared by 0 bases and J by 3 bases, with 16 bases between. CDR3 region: CASSLVPRQGLYEQYF. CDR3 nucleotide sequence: TGCGCCAGCAGCTTGGTTCCCCGGCAGGGTCTCTACGAGCAGTACTTC.

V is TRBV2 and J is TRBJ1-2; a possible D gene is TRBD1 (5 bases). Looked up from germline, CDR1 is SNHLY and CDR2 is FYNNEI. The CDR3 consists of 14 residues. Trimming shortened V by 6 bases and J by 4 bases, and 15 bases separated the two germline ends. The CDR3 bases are TGTGCCAGCAGGGCTATACACAGGAGCTATGGCTACACCTTC. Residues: CASRAIHRSYGYTF.

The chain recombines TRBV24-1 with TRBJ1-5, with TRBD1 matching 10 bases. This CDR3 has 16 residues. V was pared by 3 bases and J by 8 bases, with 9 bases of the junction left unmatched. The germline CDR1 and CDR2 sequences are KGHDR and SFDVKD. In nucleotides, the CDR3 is TGTGCCACCAGTGATGGGACAGGGGAAACTTCGGAGCCCCAGCATTTT. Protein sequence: CATSDGTGETSEPQHF.

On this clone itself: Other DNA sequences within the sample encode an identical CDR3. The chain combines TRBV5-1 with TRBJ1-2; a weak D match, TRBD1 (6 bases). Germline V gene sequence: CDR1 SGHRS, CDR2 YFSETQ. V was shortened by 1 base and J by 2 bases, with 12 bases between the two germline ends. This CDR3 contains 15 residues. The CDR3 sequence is CASSLNPQGNYGYTF. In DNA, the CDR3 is TGCGCCAGCAGCTTGAACCCCCAGGGGAACTATGGCTACACCTTC.

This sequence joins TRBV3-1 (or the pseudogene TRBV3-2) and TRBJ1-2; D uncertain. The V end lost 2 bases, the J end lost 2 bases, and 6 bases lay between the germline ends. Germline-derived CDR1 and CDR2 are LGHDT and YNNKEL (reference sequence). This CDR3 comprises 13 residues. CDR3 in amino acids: CASSQRRNYGYTF. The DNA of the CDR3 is TGTGCCAGCAGCCAAAGGCGGAACTATGGCTACACCTTC.

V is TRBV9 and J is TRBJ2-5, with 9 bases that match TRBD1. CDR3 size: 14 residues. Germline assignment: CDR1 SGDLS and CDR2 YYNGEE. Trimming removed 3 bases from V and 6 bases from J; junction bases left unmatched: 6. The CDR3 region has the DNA TGTGCCAGCAGCGCCGGACAGGGGAGACAGACCCAGTACTTC. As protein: CASSAGQGRQTQYF.

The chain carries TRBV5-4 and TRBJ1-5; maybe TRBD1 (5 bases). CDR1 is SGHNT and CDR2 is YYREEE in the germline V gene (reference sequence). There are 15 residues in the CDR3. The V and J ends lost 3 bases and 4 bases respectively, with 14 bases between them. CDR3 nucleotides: TGTGCCAGCAGCTCACTCCCGGAGGGGAATCAGCCCCAGCATTTT. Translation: CASSSLPEGNQPQHF.

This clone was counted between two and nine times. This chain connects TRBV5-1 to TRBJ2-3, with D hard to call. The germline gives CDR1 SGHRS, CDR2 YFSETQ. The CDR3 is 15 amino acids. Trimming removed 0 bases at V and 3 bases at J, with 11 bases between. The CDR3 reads CASSLVDIATDTQYF. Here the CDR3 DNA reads TGCGCCAGCAGCTTGGTTGACATTGCTACAGATACGCAGTATTTT.

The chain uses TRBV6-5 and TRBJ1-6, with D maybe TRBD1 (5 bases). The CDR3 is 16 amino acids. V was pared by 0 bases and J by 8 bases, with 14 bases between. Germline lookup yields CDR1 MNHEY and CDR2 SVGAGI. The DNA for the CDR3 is TGTGCCAGCAGTTACTCTGGGGGGAGGTCGGATTCACCCCTCCACTTT. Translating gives CASSYSGGRSDSPLHF.

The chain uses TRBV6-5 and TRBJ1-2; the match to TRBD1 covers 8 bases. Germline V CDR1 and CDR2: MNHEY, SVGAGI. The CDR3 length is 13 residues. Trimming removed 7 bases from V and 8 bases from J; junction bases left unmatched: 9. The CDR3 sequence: CASNSDRAGGYTF. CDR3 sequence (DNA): TGTGCCAGCAACTCGGACAGGGCCGGGGGCTACACCTTC.

The CDR3 region is CASSQAPDRVYEQYF. In nucleotides, the CDR3 is TGTGCCAGCAGCCAGGCCCCGGACAGGGTCTACGAGCAGTACTTC. V gene TRBV13 combines with J gene TRBJ2-7; 8 positions match TRBD1. The length of the CDR3 is 15 residues. Per the germline V gene, CDR1 is PRHDT and CDR2 is FYEKMQ (reference sequence). Trimming cost V 5 bases and J 3 bases; bases outside gene matches: 9.

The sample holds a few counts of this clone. Here the CDR3 DNA reads TGCGCCAGCAGCCAAGATTGGGGGGACAGCCAAGAGACCCAGTACTTC. Protein: CASSQDWGDSQETQYF. V usage is TRBV4-3 and J usage is TRBJ2-5; tentatively, D is TRBD1 (7 bases). This CDR3 is 16 amino acids long. Germline values: CDR1 LGHNA, CDR2 YSLEER. V lost 0 bases to trimming and J lost 1 base, with 12 bases between them.

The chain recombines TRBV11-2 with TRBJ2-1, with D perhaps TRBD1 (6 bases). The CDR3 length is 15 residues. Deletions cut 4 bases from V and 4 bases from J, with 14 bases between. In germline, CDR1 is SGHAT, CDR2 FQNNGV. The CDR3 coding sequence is TGTGCCAGCAGCTCAACTCAGGGGCAATACAATGAGCAGTTCTTC. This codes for CASSSTQGQYNEQFF.

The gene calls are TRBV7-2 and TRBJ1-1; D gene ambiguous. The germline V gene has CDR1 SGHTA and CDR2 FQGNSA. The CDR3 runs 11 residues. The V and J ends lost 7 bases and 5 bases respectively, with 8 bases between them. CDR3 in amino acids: CASNRETEAFF. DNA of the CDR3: TGTGCCAGCAACCGAGAAACTGAAGCTTTCTTT.

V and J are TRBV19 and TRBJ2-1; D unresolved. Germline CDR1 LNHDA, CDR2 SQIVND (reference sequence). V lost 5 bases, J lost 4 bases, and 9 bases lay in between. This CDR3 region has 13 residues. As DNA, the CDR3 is TGTGCCAGTAGTCCAACAGATTACAATGAGCAGTTCTTC. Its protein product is CASSPTDYNEQFF.